The 3 T cell receptor beta chains given below trace back to one sample, sequenced in a study of identical twins. TCRdb reprocessed the 5' RACE reads via MiXCR and lists one record per CDR3 protein. This table holds some 440,000 distinct CDR3 sequences, 20% to 25% found once. The sample was also reused in another study, on T cells expressing NK-cell markers.

The source material was CD4+ T cells sorted from blood. These receptors were obtained from a woman younger than 35 in good health.

The chain uses TRBV7-6 and TRBJ2-7, with D possibly TRBD1 on 6 matching bases. The germline V gene encodes CDR1 SGHVS and CDR2 FNYEAQ. The CDR3 is 13 residues long. Trimming shortened V by 5 bases and J by 5 bases, and 13 bases separated the two germline ends. The DNA for the CDR3 is TGTGCCAGCAGCCCAAGGGCAGGGGACGAGCAGTACTTC. It codes for CASSPRAGDEQYF.

CDR3 residues: CASSLAVAGGFDTQYF. The CDR3, as DNA: TGCGCCAGCAGCTTGGCGGTAGCGGGGGGGTTTGATACGCAGTATTTT. This chain uses TRBV5-1 with TRBJ2-3; 11 nucleotides match TRBD2. Looked up from germline, CDR1 is SGHRS and CDR2 is YFSETQ. This CDR3 has 16 residues. Trimming took 0 bases from V and 6 from J; bases not matched to a gene: 6. Complete variable domain (other parts from reference TRBV5-1 and TRBJ2-3): KAGVTQTPRYLIKTRGQQVTLSCSPISGHRSVSWYQQTPGQGLQFLFEYFSETQRNKGNFPGRFSGRQFSNSRSEMNVSTLELGDSALYLCASSLAVAGGFDTQYFGPGTRLTVL.

This clonotype was seen a few times. The gene calls are TRBV12-3 or TRBV12-4 and TRBJ1-2, with a tentative D call TRBD1 (6 bases). V shed 6 bases and J shed 4 bases, with 12 bases lying between them. The CDR3 contains 13 residues. In DNA form, the CDR3 reads TGTGCCAGCAGCCCTCAGGGGTTCTATGGCTACACCTTC. This sequence encodes CASSPQGFYGYTF.